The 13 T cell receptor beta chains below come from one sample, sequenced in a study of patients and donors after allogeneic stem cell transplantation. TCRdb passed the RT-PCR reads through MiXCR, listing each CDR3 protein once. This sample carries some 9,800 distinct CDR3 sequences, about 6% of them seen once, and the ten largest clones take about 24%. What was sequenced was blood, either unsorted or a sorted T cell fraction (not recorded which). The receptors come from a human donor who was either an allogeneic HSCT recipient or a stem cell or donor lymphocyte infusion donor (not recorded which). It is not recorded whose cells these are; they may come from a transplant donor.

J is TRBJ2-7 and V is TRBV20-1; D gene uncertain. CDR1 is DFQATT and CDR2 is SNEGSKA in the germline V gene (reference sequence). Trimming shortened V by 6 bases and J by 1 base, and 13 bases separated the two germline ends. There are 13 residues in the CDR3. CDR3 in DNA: TGCAGTGCCAGATCTCCGGGTTCCTACGAGCAGTACTTC. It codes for CSARSPGSYEQYF.

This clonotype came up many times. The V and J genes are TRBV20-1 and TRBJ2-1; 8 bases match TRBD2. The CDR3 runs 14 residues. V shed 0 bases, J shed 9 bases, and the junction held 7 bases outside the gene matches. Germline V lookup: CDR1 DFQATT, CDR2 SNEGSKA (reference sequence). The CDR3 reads CSAREIAGYAEQFF. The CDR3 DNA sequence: TGCAGTGCTAGAGAAATAGCGGGATATGCTGAGCAGTTCTTC.

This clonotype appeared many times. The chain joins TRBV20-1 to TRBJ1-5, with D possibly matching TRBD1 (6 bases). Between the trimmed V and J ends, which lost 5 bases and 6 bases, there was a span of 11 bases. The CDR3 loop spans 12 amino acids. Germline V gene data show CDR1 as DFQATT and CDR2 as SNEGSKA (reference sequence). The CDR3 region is CSAVTGIQPQHF. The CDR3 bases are TGCAGTGCTGTTACAGGGATTCAGCCCCAGCATTTT.

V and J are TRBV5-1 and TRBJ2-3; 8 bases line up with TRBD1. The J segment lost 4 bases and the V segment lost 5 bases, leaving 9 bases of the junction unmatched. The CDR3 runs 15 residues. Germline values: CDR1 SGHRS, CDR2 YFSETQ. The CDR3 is CASSPALTGADTQYF. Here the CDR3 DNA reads TGCGCCAGCAGTCCGGCCTTGACAGGGGCAGATACGCAGTATTTT.

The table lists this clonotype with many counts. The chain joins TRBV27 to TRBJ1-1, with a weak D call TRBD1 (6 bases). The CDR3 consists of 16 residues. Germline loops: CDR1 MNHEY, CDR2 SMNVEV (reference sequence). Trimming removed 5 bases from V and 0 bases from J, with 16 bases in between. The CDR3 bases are TGTGCCAGCAGTATTGTAGGGGGGGGCATGAACACTGAAGCTTTCTTT. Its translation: CASSIVGGGMNTEAFF.

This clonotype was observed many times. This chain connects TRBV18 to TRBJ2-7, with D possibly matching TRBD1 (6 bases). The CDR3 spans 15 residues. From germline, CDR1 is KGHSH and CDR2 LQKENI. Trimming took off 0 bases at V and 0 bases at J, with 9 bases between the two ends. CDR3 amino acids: CASSPPMTGSYEQYF. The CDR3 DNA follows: TGTGCCAGCTCACCACCCATGACAGGCTCCTACGAGCAGTACTTC. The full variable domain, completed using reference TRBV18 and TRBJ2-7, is NAGVMQNPRHLVRRRGQEARLRCSPMKGHSHVYWYRQLPEEGLKFMVYLQKENIIDESGMPKERFSAEFPKEGPSILRIQQVVRGDSAAYFCASSPPMTGSYEQYFGPGTRLTVT.

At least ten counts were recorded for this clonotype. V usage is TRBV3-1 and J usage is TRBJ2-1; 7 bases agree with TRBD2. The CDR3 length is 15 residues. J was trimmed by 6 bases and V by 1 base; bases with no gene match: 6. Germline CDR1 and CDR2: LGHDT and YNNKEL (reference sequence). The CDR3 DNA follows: TGTGCCAGCAGCCAAGGCGCGGGAGAGGGCAATGAGCAGTTCTTC. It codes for CASSQGAGEGNEQFF.

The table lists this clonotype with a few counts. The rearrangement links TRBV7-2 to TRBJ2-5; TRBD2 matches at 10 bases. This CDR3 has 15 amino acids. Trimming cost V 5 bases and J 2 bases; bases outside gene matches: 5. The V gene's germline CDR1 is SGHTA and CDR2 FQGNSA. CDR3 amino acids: CASSVTAGGQETQYF. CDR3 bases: TGTGCCAGCAGCGTAACAGCGGGAGGGCAAGAGACCCAGTACTTC.

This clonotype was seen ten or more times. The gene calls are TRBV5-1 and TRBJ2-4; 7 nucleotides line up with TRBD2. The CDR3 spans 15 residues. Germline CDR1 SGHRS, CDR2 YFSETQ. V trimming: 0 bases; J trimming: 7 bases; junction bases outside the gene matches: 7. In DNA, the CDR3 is TGCGCCAGCAGCTTGGACGGGGAGGGCCATAACATTCAGTACTTC. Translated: CASSLDGEGHNIQYF.

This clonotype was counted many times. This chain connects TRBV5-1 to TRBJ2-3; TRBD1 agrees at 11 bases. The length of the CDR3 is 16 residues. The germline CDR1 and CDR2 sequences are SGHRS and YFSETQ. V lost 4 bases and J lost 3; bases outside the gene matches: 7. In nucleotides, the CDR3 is TGCGCCAGCAGCGTCGGGACAGGGGGTTCTACAGATACGCAGTATTTT. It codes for CASSVGTGGSTDTQYF.

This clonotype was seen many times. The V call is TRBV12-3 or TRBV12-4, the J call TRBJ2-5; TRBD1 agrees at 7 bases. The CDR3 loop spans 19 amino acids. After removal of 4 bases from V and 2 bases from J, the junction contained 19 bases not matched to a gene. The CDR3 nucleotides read TGTGCCAGCAGTTCTGACAGGGTTTTCATCACGGCGACACAAGAGACCCAGTACTTC. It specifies CASSSDRVFITATQETQYF.

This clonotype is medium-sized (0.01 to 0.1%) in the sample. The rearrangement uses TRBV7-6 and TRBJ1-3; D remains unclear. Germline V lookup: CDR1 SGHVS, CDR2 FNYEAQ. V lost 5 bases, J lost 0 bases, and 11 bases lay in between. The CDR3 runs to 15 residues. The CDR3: CASSPPGFSGNTIYF. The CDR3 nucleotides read TGTGCCAGCAGCCCGCCGGGCTTCTCTGGAAACACCATATATTTT.

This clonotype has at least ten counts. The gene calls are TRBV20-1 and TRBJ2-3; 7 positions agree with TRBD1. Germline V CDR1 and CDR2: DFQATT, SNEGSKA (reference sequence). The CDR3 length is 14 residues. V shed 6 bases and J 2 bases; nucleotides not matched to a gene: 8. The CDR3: CSAIRQGPTDTQYF. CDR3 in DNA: TGCAGTGCCATAAGACAGGGACCCACAGATACGCAGTATTTT.